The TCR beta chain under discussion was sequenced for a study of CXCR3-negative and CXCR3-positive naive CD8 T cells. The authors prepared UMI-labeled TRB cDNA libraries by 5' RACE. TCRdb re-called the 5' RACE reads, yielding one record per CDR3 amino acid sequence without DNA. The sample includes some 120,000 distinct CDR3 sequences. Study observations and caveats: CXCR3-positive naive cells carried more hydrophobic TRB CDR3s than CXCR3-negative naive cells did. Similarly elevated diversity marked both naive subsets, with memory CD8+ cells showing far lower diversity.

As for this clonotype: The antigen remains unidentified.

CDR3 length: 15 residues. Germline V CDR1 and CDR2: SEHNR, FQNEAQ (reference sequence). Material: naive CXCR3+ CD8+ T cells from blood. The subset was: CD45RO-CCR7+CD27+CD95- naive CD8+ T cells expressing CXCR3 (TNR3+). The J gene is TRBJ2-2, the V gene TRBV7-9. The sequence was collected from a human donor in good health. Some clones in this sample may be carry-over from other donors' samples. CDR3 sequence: CASSLVNLNTGELFF.